This note documents a single T cell receptor beta chain sequence. The antigen remains undetermined. Those with chemo-refractory metastatic non-small-cell lung cancer were treated with focal radiation combined with CTLA-4 blockade using ipilimumab. The data stem from a study of radiotherapy plus CTLA-4 blockade in lung cancer. About the study: Disease control was present in under 35% of patients, and objective responses in approximately 18%. Whole-study results and caveats: Reports state that early shifts in blood T cell clones, with interferon-beta, best predicted response.

V lost 3 bases and J lost 0, with 6 bases in between. In germline, CDR1 is WSHSY, CDR2 SAAADI. The CDR3 length is 14 residues. Assay used: immunoSEQ multiplex PCR; TCRdb lists only in-frame clones, some missing. The top ten hold around 9.9% of the sample, which has 35,000 to 40,000 clones, over 60% seen once. The starting material was peripheral blood, obtained from a patient treated with radiotherapy plus ipilimumab. This clonotype was sampled from a human donor with non-small cell lung cancer who had stable disease on radiotherapy plus ipilimumab. J is TRBJ1-5 and V is TRBV10-2; D ambiguous. The CDR3 DNA follows: TGCGCCAGCAGTGAAGCCTATAGCAATCAGCCCCAGCATTTT. The encoded protein is CASSEAYSNQPQHF.